This T cell receptor (beta chain) was identified in a study of shared clonotypes between healthy human individuals. This clone showed up many times. Its antigen is undetermined. Sorted-subset replicate PCR reactions contained 200 to 250 ng DNA, corresponding to about 30,000 T cell genomes. Produced via immunoSEQ multiplex PCR; TCRdb's table is partial and in-frame only. Altogether about 2 million clones are present, just under 95% being singletons, with the ten largest covering 1% to 1.3%. Regarding the study as a whole: Non-shared clonotypes displayed generation probabilities falling below those of clonotypes present in all four donors. Genetic and exposure-history diversity was limited by the few donors.

Trimming at V came to 5 bases and at J to 11 bases, leaving 8 bases not matched to a gene. The CDR3 covers 12 residues. CDR1 and CDR2 (germline): GTSNPN, SVGIG (reference sequence). Naive CD8 cells lacked CD45RO, underwent positive selection for CCR7 and left out terminally differentiated effector memory CD45RA+ cells. Healthy adults negative for HIV, lacking recent acute infections or vaccinations, served as donors. The chain links TRBV30 to TRBJ1-2; 10 bases align to TRBD1. The receptor's source is a man between 18 and 29 years old in good health. Sequencing was done on a sample of naive CD8+ T cells sorted from blood. The CDR3 DNA is TGTGCCTGGGCCGGGACAGGGGTGGTGTACACCTTC. It specifies CAWAGTGVVYTF.